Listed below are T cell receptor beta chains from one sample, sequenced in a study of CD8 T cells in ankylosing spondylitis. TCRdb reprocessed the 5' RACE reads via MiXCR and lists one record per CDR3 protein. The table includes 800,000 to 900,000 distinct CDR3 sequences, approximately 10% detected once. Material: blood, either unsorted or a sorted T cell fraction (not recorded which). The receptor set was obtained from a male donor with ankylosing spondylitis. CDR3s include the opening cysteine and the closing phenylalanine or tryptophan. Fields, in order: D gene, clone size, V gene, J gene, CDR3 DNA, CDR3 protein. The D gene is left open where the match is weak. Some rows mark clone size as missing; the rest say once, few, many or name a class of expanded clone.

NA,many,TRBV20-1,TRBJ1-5,TGCAGTGCTTGGACTAGCTCGGGCAATCAGCCCCAGCATTTT,CSAWTSSGNQPQHF
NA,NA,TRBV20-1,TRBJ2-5,TGCAGTTGCCACGGTGGTGGGGAGACCCAGTACTTC,CSCHGGGETQYF
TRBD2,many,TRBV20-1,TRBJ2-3,TGCAGTGAAATGACTAGGGGTAGCGGGGGCACAGATACGCAGTATTTT,CSEMTRGSGGTDTQYF
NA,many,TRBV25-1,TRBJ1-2,TGTGCCACCCAAGGACAGCCCTATGGCTACACCTTC,CATQGQPYGYTF
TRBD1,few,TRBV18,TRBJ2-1,TGTGCCAGCTCACCACCGGGACAGGGGAAGAATGAGCAGTTCTTC,CASSPPGQGKNEQFF
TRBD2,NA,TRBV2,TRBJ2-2,TGTGCCAGCGGGACTAGCGGTAACACCGGGGAGCTGTTTTTT,CASGTSGNTGELFF
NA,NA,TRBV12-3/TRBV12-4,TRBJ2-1,TGTGCCAGCAGTTTCCTCCTCGGGGGAATGTCTTCCAGTGAGCAGTTCTTC,CASSFLLGGMSSSEQFF
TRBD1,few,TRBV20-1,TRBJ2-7,TGCAGTGCTAGAGATTCCGGGACAGGGACCAACGAGCAGTACTTC,CSARDSGTGTNEQYF
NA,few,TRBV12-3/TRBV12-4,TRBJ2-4,TGTGCCAGCAGTTTAGCGTCCTTCGGGTTCAAAAACATTCAGTACTTC,CASSLASFGFKNIQYF
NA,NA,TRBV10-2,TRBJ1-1,TGCGCCAGCAGTGCGGGTAGCAACACTGAAGCTTTCTTT,CASSAGSNTEAFF
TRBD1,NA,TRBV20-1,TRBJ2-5,TGCAGTGCTCGACCCAGGACAGGGCTAGAGACCCAGTACTTC,CSARPRTGLETQYF
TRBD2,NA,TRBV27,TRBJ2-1,TGTGCCAGCAGTTTGTTAGCGGGGGCATTCTCCTACAATGAGCAGTTCTTC,CASSLLAGAFSYNEQFF
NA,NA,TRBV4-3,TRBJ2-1,TGCGCCAGCAGCCAAGATAGCCGGGCAACCTACAATGAGCAGTTCTTC,CASSQDSRATYNEQFF
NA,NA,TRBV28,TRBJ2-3,TGTGCCAGCGAGGGGGATTACACAGATACGCAGTATTTT,CASEGDYTDTQYF
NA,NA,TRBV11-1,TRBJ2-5,TGTGCCAGCAGCCGGACAGATCGATTCCAAGAGACCCAGTACTTC,CASSRTDRFQETQYF
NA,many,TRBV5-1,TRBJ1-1,TGCGCCAGCAGACAGGGTGGGACCAACACTGAAGCTTTCTTT,CASRQGGTNTEAFF
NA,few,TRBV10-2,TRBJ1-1,TGCGCCAGCAGCAGGGTAGGGGAAAGCACTGAAGCTTTCTTT,CASSRVGESTEAFF
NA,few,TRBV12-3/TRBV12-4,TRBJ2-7,TGTGCCAGCAGTTTAGGACGACCCGAGCAGTACTTC,CASSLGRPEQYF
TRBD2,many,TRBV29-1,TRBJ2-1,TGCAGCGTTGAAGATGGAGTTAGCGGGATGTCCTACAATGAGCAGTTCTTC,CSVEDGVSGMSYNEQFF
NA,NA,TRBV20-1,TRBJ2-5,TGCAGTGCCACAGACTCAGGAGAGACCCAGTACTTC,CSATDSGETQYF
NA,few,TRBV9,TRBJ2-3,TGTGCCAGCAGCGTAGCCGCGGGAGATACGCAGTATTTT,CASSVAAGDTQYF
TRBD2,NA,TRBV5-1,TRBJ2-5,TGCGCCAGCAGCTTAGATCCGGGAGGGGACGGGGAGACCCAGTACTTC,CASSLDPGGDGETQYF
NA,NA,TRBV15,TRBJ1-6,TGTGCCACCAGCAGAGATCGGGCAGGACGTCATAATTCACCCCTCCACTTT,CATSRDRAGRHNSPLHF
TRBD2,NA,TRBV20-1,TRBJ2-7,TGCAGTGCTAGATTTAGCGGGAGTTTCTACGAGCAGTACTTC,CSARFSGSFYEQYF
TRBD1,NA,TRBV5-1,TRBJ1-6,TGCGCCAGCAGCTCCCCGGACAGGGAAAATTCACCCCTCCACTTT,CASSSPDRENSPLHF
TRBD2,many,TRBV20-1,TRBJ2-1,TGCAGTGCTGGTCGGGGGGGCTACAATGAGCAGTTCTTC,CSAGRGGYNEQFF
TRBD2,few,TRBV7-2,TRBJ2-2,TGTGCCAGCAGCTTAGCGGGAGGGGTAGGCGGGGAGCTGTTTTTT,CASSLAGGVGGELFF
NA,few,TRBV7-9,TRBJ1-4,TGTGCCAGCAGCATCGGACAGACCCGTAATGAAAAACTGTTTTTT,CASSIGQTRNEKLFF
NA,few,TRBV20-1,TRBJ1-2,TGCAGTGCTAGTTTATCGACAGGCCTCCTTGGCTACACCTTC,CSASLSTGLLGYTF
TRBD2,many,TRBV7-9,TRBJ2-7,TGTGCCAGCAGCTTAGAACTAGCGGTGTCCTACGAGCAGTACTTC,CASSLELAVSYEQYF
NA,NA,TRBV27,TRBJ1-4,TGTGCCAGCAAAACAGGGTGGAATGAAAAACTGTTTTTT,CASKTGWNEKLFF
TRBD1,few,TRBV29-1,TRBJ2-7,TGCAGCGTTGGGTGGGGGACAGGGAACGCCGAGCAGTACTTC,CSVGWGTGNAEQYF
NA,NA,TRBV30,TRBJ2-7,TGTGCCTGGAATCCTGGGTCGCGCGGTGTCGAGCAGTACTTC,CAWNPGSRGVEQYF
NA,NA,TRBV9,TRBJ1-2,TGTGCCAGCTCCCTATCCGGGCCTTTCTATGGCTACACCTTC,CASSLSGPFYGYTF
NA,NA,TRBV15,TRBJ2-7,TGTGCCACCAGCGAGGGGGGCCGCTACGAGCAGTACTTC,CATSEGGRYEQYF
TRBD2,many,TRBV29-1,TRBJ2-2,TGCAGCGTTGAGGGGACTAGCTCGAACACCGGGGAGCTGTTTTTT,CSVEGTSSNTGELFF